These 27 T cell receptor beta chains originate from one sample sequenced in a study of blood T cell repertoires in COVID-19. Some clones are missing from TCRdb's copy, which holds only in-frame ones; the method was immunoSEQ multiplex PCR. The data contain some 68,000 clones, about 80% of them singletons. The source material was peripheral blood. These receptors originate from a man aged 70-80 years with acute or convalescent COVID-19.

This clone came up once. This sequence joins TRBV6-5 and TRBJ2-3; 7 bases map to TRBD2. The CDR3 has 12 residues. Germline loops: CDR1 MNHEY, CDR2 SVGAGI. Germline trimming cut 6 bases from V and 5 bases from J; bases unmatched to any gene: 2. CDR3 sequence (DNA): TGTGCCAGCAGGGTAGCGGGAGATACGCAGTATTTT. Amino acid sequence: CASRVAGDTQYF.

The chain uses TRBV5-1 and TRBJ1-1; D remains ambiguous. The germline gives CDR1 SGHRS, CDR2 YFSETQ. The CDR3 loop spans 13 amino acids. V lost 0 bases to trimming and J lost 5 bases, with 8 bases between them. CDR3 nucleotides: TGCGCCAGCAGCTTGGCCGTTGAGACTGAAGCTTTCTTT. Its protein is CASSLAVETEAFF.

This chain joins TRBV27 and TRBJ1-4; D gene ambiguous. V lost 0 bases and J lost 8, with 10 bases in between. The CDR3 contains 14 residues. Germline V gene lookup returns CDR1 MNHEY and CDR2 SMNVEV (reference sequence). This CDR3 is CASSLSATEEKLFF. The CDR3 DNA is TGTGCCAGCAGTTTATCTGCCACCGAGGAAAAACTGTTTTTT.

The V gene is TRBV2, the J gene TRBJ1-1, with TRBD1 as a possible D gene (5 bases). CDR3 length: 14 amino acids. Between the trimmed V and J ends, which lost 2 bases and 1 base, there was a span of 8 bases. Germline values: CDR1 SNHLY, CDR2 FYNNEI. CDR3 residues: CASSEQGRNTEAFF. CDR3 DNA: TGTGCCAGCAGTGAACAGGGTAGGAACACTGAAGCTTTCTTT. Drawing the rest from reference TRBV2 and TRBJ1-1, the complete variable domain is EPEVTQTPSHQVTQMGQEVILRCVPISNHLYFYWYRQILGQKVEFLVSFYNNEISEKSEIFDDQFSVERPDGSNFTLKIRSTKLEDSAMYFCASSEQGRNTEAFFGQGTRLTVV.

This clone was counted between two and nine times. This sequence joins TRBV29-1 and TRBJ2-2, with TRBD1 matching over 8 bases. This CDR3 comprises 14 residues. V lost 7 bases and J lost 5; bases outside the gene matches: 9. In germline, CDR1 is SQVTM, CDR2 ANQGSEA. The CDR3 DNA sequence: TGCAGCGGCACCGGACAGGGAGGAACCGGGGAGCTGTTTTTT. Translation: CSGTGQGGTGELFF.

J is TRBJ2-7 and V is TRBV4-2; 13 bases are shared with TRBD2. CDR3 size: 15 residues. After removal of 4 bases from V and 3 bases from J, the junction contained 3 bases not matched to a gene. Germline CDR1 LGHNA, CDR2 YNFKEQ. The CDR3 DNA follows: TGTGCCAGCAGCCCCGGACTAGCGGGAGTCTACGAGCAGTACTTC. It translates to CASSPGLAGVYEQYF.

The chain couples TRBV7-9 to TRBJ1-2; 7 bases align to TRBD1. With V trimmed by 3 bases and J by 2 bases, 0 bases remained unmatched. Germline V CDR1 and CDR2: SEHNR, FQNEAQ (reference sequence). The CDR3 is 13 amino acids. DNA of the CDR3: TGTGCCAGCAGCTTGGGACAGAACTATGGCTACACCTTC. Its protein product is CASSLGQNYGYTF.

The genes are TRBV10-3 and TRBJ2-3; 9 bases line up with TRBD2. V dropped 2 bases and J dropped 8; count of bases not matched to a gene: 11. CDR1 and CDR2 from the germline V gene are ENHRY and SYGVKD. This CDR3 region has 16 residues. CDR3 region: CAISETGDSGSSTQYF. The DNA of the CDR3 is TGTGCCATCAGTGAGACGGGGGATAGCGGGAGTAGTACGCAGTATTTT.

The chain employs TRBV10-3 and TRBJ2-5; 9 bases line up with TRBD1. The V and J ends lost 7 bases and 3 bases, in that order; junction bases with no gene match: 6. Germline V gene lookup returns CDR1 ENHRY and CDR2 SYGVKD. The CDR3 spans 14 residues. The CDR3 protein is CAIKGQGREETQYF. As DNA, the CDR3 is TGTGCCATCAAGGGACAGGGTCGGGAAGAGACCCAGTACTTC.

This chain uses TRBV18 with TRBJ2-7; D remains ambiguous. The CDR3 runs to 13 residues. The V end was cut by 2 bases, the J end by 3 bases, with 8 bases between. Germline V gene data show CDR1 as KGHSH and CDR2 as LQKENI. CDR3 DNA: TGTGCCAGCTCACCAGGAGAGGTCTACGAGCAGTACTTC. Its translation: CASSPGEVYEQYF. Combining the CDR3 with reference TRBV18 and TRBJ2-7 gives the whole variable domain NAGVMQNPRHLVRRRGQEARLRCSPMKGHSHVYWYRQLPEEGLKFMVYLQKENIIDESGMPKERFSAEFPKEGPSILRIQQVVRGDSAAYFCASSPGEVYEQYFGPGTRLTVT.

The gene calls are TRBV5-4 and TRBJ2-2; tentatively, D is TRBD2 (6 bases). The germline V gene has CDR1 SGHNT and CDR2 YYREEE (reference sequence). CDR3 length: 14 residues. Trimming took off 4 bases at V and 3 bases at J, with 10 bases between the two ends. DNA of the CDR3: TGTGCCAGCAGCGGAAGGGACTACACCGGGGAGCTGTTTTTT. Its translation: CASSGRDYTGELFF.

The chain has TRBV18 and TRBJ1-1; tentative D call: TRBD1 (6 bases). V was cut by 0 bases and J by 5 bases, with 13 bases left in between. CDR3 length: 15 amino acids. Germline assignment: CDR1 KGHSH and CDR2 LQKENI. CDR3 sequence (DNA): TGTGCCAGCTCACCACCTCAGGGTAGGGGGACTGAAGCTTTCTTT. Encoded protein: CASSPPQGRGTEAFF. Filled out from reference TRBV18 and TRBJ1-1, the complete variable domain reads NAGVMQNPRHLVRRRGQEARLRCSPMKGHSHVYWYRQLPEEGLKFMVYLQKENIIDESGMPKERFSAEFPKEGPSILRIQQVVRGDSAAYFCASSPPQGRGTEAFFGQGTRLTVV.

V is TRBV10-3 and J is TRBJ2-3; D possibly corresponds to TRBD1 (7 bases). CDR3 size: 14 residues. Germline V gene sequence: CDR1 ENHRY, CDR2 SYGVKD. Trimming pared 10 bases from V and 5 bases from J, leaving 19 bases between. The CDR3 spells CATRQGSAGDTQYF. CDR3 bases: TGTGCCACCCGACAGGGCTCAGCGGGAGATACGCAGTATTTT.

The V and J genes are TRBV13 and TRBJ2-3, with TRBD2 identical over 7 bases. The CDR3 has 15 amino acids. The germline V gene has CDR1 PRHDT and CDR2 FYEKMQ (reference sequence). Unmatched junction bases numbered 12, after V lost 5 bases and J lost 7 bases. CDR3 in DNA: TGTGCCAGCAGCCGCTTGGGGGGAGGGCCAAATACGCAGTATTTT. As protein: CASSRLGGGPNTQYF.

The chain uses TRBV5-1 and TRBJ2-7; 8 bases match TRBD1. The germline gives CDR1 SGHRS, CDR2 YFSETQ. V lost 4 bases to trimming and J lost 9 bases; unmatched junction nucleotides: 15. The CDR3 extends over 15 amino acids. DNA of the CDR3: TGCGCCAGCAGCGCCCCGGGACAGGTGACAGGGGTGCAGTACTTC. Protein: CASSAPGQVTGVQYF.

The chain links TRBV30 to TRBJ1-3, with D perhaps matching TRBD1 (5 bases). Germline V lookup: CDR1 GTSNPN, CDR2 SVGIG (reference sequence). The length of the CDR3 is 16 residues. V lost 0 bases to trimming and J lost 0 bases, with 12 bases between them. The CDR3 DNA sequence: TGTGCCTGGAGTGTGGAACAGGTCAACTCTGGAAACACCATATATTTT. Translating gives CAWSVEQVNSGNTIYF. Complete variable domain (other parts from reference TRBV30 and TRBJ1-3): SQTIHQWPATLVQPVGSPLSLECTVEGTSNPNLYWYRQAAGRGLQLLFYSVGIGQISSEVPQNLSASRPQDRQFILSSKKLLLSDSGFYLCAWSVEQVNSGNTIYFGEGSWLTVV.

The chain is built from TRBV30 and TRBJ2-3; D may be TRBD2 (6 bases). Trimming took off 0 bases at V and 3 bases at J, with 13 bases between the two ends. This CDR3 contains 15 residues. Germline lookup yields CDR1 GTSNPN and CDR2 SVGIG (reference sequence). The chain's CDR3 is CAWSVRTGATDTQYF. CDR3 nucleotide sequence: TGTGCCTGGAGTGTTCGAACGGGAGCTACAGATACGCAGTATTTT. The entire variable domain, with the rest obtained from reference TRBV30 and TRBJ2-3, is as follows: SQTIHQWPATLVQPVGSPLSLECTVEGTSNPNLYWYRQAAGRGLQLLFYSVGIGQISSEVPQNLSASRPQDRQFILSSKKLLLSDSGFYLCAWSVRTGATDTQYFGPGTRLTVL.

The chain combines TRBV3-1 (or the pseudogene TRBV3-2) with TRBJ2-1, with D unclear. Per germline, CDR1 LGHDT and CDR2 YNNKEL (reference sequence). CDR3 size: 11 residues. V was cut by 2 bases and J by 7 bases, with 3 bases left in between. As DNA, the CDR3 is TGTGCCAGCAGCCAAACTAATGAGCAGTTCTTC. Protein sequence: CASSQTNEQFF.

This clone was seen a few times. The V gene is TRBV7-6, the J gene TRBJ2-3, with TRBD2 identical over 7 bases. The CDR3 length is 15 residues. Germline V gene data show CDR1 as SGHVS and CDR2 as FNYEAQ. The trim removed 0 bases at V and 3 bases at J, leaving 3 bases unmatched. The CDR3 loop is CASSLATAGTDTQYF. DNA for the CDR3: TGTGCCAGCAGCTTAGCTACAGCGGGGACAGATACGCAGTATTTT.

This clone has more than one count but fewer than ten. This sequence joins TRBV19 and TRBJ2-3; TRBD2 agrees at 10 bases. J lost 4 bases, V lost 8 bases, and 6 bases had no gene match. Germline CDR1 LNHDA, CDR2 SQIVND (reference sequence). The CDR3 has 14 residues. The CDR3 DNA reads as TGTGCCAGTTGCAGCGGGAGGGCCCCAGATACGCAGTATTTT. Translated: CASCSGRAPDTQYF.

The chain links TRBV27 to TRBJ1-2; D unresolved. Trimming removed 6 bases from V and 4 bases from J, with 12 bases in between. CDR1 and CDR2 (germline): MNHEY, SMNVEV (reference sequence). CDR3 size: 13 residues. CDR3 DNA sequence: TGTGCCAGCAGCCCCGCCGGGTCCTATGGCTACACCTTC. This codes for CASSPAGSYGYTF.

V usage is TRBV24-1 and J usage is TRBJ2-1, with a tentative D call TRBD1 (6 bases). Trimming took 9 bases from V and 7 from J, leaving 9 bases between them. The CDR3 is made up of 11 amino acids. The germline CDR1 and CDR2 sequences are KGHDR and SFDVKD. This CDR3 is CATGRGNEQFF. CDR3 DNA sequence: TGTGCCACCGGCAGGGGTAATGAGCAGTTCTTC.

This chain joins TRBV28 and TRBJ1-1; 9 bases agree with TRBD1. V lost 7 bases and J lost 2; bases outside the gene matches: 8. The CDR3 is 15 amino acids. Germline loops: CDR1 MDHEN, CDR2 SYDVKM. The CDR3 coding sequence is TGTGCCAGCACGGTACAGGGGGCCCATAACACTGAAGCTTTCTTT. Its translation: CASTVQGAHNTEAFF. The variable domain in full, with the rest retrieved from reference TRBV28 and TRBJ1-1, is DVKVTQSSRYLVKRTGEKVFLECVQDMDHENMFWYRQDPGLGLRLIYFSYDVKMKEKGDIPEGYSVSREKKERFSLILESASTNQTSMYLCASTVQGAHNTEAFFGQGTRLTVV.

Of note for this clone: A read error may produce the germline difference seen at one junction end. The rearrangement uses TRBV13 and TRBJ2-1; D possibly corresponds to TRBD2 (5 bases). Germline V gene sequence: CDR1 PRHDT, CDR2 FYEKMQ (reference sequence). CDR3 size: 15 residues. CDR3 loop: CASSLGLRSVNEQFF. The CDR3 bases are TGTGCCAGCAGCCTAGGACTGAGGTCGGTGAATGAGCAGTTCTTC. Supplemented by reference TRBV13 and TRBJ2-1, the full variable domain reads AAGVIQSPRHLIKEKRETATLKCYPIPRHDTVYWYQQGPGQDPQFLISFYEKMQSDKGSIPDRFSAQQFSDYHSELNMSSLELGDSALYFCASSLGLRSVNEQFFGPGTRLTVL.

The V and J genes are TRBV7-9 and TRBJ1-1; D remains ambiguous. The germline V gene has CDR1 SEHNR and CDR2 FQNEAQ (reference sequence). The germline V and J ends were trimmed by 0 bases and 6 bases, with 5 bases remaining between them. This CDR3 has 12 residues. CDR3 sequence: CASSLALPEAFF. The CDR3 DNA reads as TGTGCCAGCAGCTTAGCGCTACCTGAAGCTTTCTTT.

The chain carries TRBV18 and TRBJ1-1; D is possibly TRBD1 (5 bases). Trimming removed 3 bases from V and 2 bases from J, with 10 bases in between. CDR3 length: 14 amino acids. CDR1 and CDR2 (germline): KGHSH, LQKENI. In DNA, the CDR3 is TGTGCCAGCTCACCGGGGGGACGCAACACTGAAGCTTTCTTT. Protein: CASSPGGRNTEAFF.

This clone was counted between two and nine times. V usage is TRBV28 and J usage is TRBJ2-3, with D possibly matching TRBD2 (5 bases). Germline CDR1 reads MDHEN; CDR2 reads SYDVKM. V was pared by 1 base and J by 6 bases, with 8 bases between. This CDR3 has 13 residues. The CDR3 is CASSLSTGDTQYF. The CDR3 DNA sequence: TGTGCCAGCAGTTTATCTACGGGGGATACGCAGTATTTT.